The 2 T cell receptor beta chains below all came from one sample that was sequenced in a study of OX40 agonist ivuxolimab in advanced cancers. The method was immunoSEQ multiplex PCR; TCRdb's version includes in-frame clones alone and lacks a portion of them. Of around 79,000 clones listed, approximately 85% were seen once; the top ten hold approximately 0.63%. Sequences were derived from CD4+ or CD8+ T cells sorted from blood, sampled in a trial of the OX40 agonist ivuxolimab. The receptors here all came from an adult with an advanced solid tumor such as melanoma, head and neck, liver or kidney cancer.

This chain uses TRBV7-8 with TRBJ1-2; tentatively, D is TRBD1 (6 bases). CDR3 length: 16 residues. Germline CDR1 reads SGHVS; CDR2 reads FQNEAQ. The germline V and J ends were trimmed by 5 bases and 0 bases, with 16 bases remaining between them. The CDR3 region is CASSRSPGTTNYGYTF. DNA of the CDR3: TGTGCCAGCAGCCGATCACCCGGGACAACTAACTATGGCTACACCTTC. The complete variable domain, with remaining parts taken from reference TRBV7-8 and TRBJ1-2, reads GAGVSQSPRYKVAKRGQDVALRCDPISGHVSLFWYQQALGQGPEFLTYFQNEAQLDKSGLPSDRFFAERPEGSVSTLKIQRTQQEDSAVYLCASSRSPGTTNYGYTFGSGTRLTVV.

The chain carries TRBV5-1 and TRBJ2-1, with D maybe TRBD2 (6 bases). This CDR3 has 15 residues. Looked up from germline, CDR1 is SGHRS and CDR2 is YFSETQ. V was pared by 0 bases and J by 4 bases, with 11 bases between. DNA of the CDR3: TGCGCCAGCAGCTTGGGCGGGGTGAGGTACAATGAGCAGTTCTTC. Protein: CASSLGGVRYNEQFF.